Presented here are 26 T cell receptor beta chains from one specimen sequenced in a study of T cell responses to AZD1222 COVID-19 vaccine. Produced via immunoSEQ multiplex PCR; TCRdb's table is partial and in-frame only. The repertoire holds approximately 150,000 clones, with under 95% as singletons. The sample in question was peripheral blood, obtained on day 0 of AZD1222 vaccination. These receptors were taken from an adult in good health.

This clone appeared a single time. CDR3 nucleotides: TGCGCCACCCACCTCACGGGACAAGGTGCTGAAGCTTTCTTT. This translates into CATHLTGQGAEAFF. The chain employs TRBV10-2 and TRBJ1-1; D perhaps matches TRBD1 (6 bases). The V gene's germline CDR1 is WSHSY and CDR2 SAAADI. Trimming left V 10 bases short and J 6 bases short, with 21 bases between. The CDR3 runs 14 residues.

The chain employs TRBV5-5 and TRBJ2-2; TRBD2 might be the D (6 bases). CDR1 is SGHKS, CDR2 YYEKEE, per germline (reference sequence). Trimming stripped 3 bases from V and 4 bases from J, with 16 bases between. CDR3 length equals 16 residues. The CDR3 reads CASSSGGGGITGELFF. The CDR3 coding sequence is TGTGCCAGCAGCTCTGGGGGAGGCGGGATCACCGGGGAGCTGTTTTTT.

The chain recombines TRBV28 with TRBJ1-6; 9 nucleotides match TRBD1. Germline CDR1 is MDHEN and CDR2 is SYDVKM. The CDR3 is 16 amino acids. V lost 3 bases, J lost 5 bases, and 5 bases stayed unmatched. Written as DNA, the CDR3 is TGTGCCAGCAGTTTCCATGGGACAGGGCATAATTCACCCCTCCACTTT. Protein: CASSFHGTGHNSPLHF.

This chain links TRBV30 with TRBJ2-7; D gene uncertain. The germline gives CDR1 GTSNPN, CDR2 SVGIG (reference sequence). Trimming removed 2 bases from V and 3 bases from J, with 14 bases in between. The CDR3 covers 14 residues. CDR3 sequence: CAWSFGPGSYEQYF. CDR3 nucleotides: TGTGCCTGGAGTTTCGGGCCTGGCAGCTACGAGCAGTACTTC.

This chain uses TRBV7-8 with TRBJ2-7; 14 bases are shared with TRBD2. The V gene end was trimmed by 5 bases and the J gene end by 4 bases; junction bases not matched to a gene: 4. This CDR3 is 15 amino acids long. The germline gives CDR1 SGHVS, CDR2 FQNEAQ. The DNA for the CDR3 is TGTGCCAGCAGCCCGGGACTAGCGGGAGATTACGAGCAGTACTTC. Translated: CASSPGLAGDYEQYF. Supplemented by reference TRBV7-8 and TRBJ2-7, the full variable domain reads GAGVSQSPRYKVAKRGQDVALRCDPISGHVSLFWYQQALGQGPEFLTYFQNEAQLDKSGLPSDRFFAERPEGSVSTLKIQRTQQEDSAVYLCASSPGLAGDYEQYFGPGTRLTVT.

The chain recombines TRBV5-1 with TRBJ1-5; 7 bases are a match to TRBD1. The CDR3 is 15 residues long. V lost 3 bases to trimming and J lost 5 bases; unmatched junction nucleotides: 8. Germline CDR1 and CDR2: SGHRS and YFSETQ. The CDR3 nucleotides read TGCGCCAGCAGCTACGGAACAGGGGAACATCAGCCCCAGCATTTT. Its protein is CASSYGTGEHQPQHF.

The chain links TRBV6-1 to TRBJ2-1; D call uncertain. The CDR3 contains 17 residues. Per germline, CDR1 MNHNS and CDR2 SASEGT. V dropped 1 base and J dropped 0 bases, with 13 bases sitting between them. The CDR3 nucleotides read TGTGCCAGCAGTGAAGGATGGGCCCAGAGCTCCTACAATGAGCAGTTCTTC. Amino acid sequence: CASSEGWAQSSYNEQFF.

The genes are TRBV4-1 and TRBJ1-1, with TRBD1 matching over 9 bases. J was trimmed by 5 bases and V by 6 bases; bases with no gene match: 7. The germline V gene encodes CDR1 MGHRA and CDR2 YSYEKL. The CDR3 runs to 14 residues. The CDR3 reads CASRDRGRGTEAFF. In DNA, the CDR3 is TGCGCCAGCAGGGACAGGGGCCGGGGGACTGAAGCTTTCTTT.

This chain links TRBV7-8 with TRBJ1-1; D gene unclear. The V gene lost 5 bases and the J gene lost 12 bases, with 19 bases spanning the gap. CDR3 length: 13 amino acids. Germline V lookup: CDR1 SGHVS, CDR2 FQNEAQ. The CDR3 sequence: CASSPSRLGVTFF. The CDR3 coding sequence is TGTGCCAGCAGCCCGAGCAGGCTCGGGGTTACTTTCTTT.

This chain uses TRBV27 with TRBJ1-1; D remains ambiguous. V was trimmed by 4 bases and J by 11 bases, leaving 26 bases between them. CDR1 and CDR2 from the germline V gene are MNHEY and SMNVEV (reference sequence). CDR3 length equals 16 residues. As DNA, the CDR3 is TGTGCCAGCAGTTCCCTCGCGATCCCGGACTGGTCGGGGGCTTTCTTT. Amino acids: CASSSLAIPDWSGAFF.

This chain links TRBV5-8 with TRBJ2-5, with 11 positions matching TRBD2. There are 16 residues in the CDR3. V gave up 0 bases and J gave up 1 base; unmatched junction bases: 2. Germline V gene data show CDR1 as SGHTS and CDR2 as YDEGEE. For the CDR3, the DNA is TGTGCCAGCAGCTTGGCGGGGACTAGCGGCCAAGAGACCCAGTACTTC. Protein sequence: CASSLAGTSGQETQYF.

This clone occurred a few times. The chain couples TRBV2 to TRBJ1-2; no clear D. V was pared by 2 bases and J by 6 bases, with 10 bases between. Germline-derived CDR1 and CDR2 are SNHLY and FYNNEI. This CDR3 spans 13 amino acids. This CDR3 reads CASSERVLDGYTF. Written as DNA, the CDR3 is TGTGCCAGCAGTGAAAGGGTATTAGATGGCTACACCTTC.

The gene calls are TRBV4-1 and TRBJ2-1; D remains ambiguous. V shed 4 bases and J shed 0 bases, with 7 bases lying between them. CDR3 length: 14 amino acids. From germline, CDR1 is MGHRA and CDR2 YSYEKL. CDR3 region: CASSLVSSYNEQFF. CDR3 nucleotides: TGCGCCAGCAGCCTAGTAAGCTCCTACAATGAGCAGTTCTTC.

In this sample, this clone turned up a few times. The chain is built from TRBV6-2 or TRBV6-3 and TRBJ2-2, with 8 positions matching TRBD1. The CDR3 extends over 16 amino acids. Germline lookup yields CDR1 MNHEY and CDR2 SVGEGT. Trimming at V came to 2 bases and at J to 3 bases, leaving 5 bases not matched to a gene. The DNA for the CDR3 is TGTGCCAGCAGTTACGGGCAGGGGGCTGACACCGGGGAGCTGTTTTTT. Translated, it gives CASSYGQGADTGELFF.

This clone was seen a single time. The gene calls are TRBV12-3 or TRBV12-4 and TRBJ2-7; D remains unclear. V lost 6 bases, J lost 1 base, and 1 base lay in between. The CDR3 is 10 residues long. The CDR3 here is CASRSYEQYF. Here the CDR3 DNA reads TGTGCCAGCAGGTCCTACGAGCAGTACTTC.

V usage is TRBV27 and J usage is TRBJ2-7, with TRBD2 matching over 12 bases. The germline V gene encodes CDR1 MNHEY and CDR2 SMNVEV (reference sequence). J lost 0 bases, V lost 5 bases, and 11 bases had no gene match. The CDR3 loop spans 18 amino acids. Written as DNA, the CDR3 is TGTGCCAGCAGTACTTTTGCTAGCGGGAGGGGTATCTCCTACGAGCAGTACTTC. It specifies CASSTFASGRGISYEQYF.

This clone has only a few counts. The chain employs TRBV27 and TRBJ1-2; TRBD1 might be the D (5 bases). Trimming cost V 3 bases and J 5 bases, with 16 bases left between them. The germline CDR1 and CDR2 sequences are MNHEY and SMNVEV (reference sequence). This CDR3 has 15 residues. Written as DNA, the CDR3 is TGTGCCAGCAGTTTTGAGGGGTACGGAGAATATGGCTACACCTTC. Translation gives CASSFEGYGEYGYTF.

The chain links TRBV7-2 to TRBJ1-4, with 7 bases fitting TRBD1. The CDR3 extends over 15 amino acids. Germline CDR1 and CDR2: SGHTA and FQGNSA. The ends lost 0 bases at V and 5 bases at J; junction bases unmatched: 3. In DNA form, the CDR3 reads TGTGCCAGCAGCTTAGCGACAGGGCCAAATGAAAAACTGTTTTTT. As protein: CASSLATGPNEKLFF.

This chain connects TRBV5-4 to TRBJ2-5; a possible D gene is TRBD2 (6 bases). This CDR3 is built from 15 residues. With 4 bases removed from V and 0 bases from J, the gap between germline ends came to 13 bases. CDR1 and CDR2 from the germline V gene are SGHNT and YYREEE (reference sequence). CDR3 amino acids: CASSTGTPHQETQYF. DNA of the CDR3: TGTGCCAGCAGCACGGGGACTCCTCACCAAGAGACCCAGTACTTC.

This clone was recorded only once. The CDR3 bases are TGCGCCAGCAGCTTGGCGGTGGCAGGGGAAGCGTCTGGCTATGGCTACACCTTC. Its translation: CASSLAVAGEASGYGYTF. This sequence joins TRBV5-1 and TRBJ1-2; possibly TRBD1 for D (6 bases). V lost 0 bases, J lost 4 bases, and 22 bases lay in between. CDR1 and CDR2 (germline): SGHRS, YFSETQ. The CDR3 is 18 residues long.

This chain connects TRBV4-1 to TRBJ2-2; TRBD1 matches at 9 bases. Germline-derived CDR1 and CDR2 are MGHRA and YSYEKL. After removal of 6 bases from V and 9 bases from J, the junction contained 8 bases not matched to a gene. The CDR3 is made up of 14 amino acids. The CDR3: CASRPGTGNRELFF. The CDR3 DNA is TGCGCCAGCAGGCCCGGGACAGGGAACCGGGAGCTGTTTTTT.

The V gene is TRBV14, the J gene TRBJ2-2; tentatively, D is TRBD2 (6 bases). This CDR3 comprises 16 residues. The germline CDR1 and CDR2 sequences are SGHDN and FVKESK. Trimming took 7 bases from V and 0 from J, leaving 15 bases between them. Here the CDR3 DNA reads TGTGCCAGCAAGCGCGGCGGGAACGCGAACACCGGGGAGCTGTTTTTT. This encodes CASKRGGNANTGELFF.

This chain joins TRBV29-1 and TRBJ2-5; TRBD2 aligns across 9 bases. This CDR3 is built from 14 residues. Losses at the gene ends were 5 bases for V and 11 bases for J; bases not matched to a gene: 15. Germline assignment: CDR1 SQVTM and CDR2 ANQGSEA. CDR3 protein: CSVIRLFSGLAQYF. CDR3 nucleotide sequence: TGCAGCGTTATACGCCTTTTCTCGGGACTAGCTCAGTACTTC.

The chain recombines TRBV7-2 with TRBJ2-1, with TRBD2 as a possible D gene (6 bases). Germline lookup yields CDR1 SGHTA and CDR2 FQGNSA. The CDR3 runs to 14 residues. Trimming stripped 1 base from V and 9 bases from J, with 13 bases between. CDR3 DNA sequence: TGTGCCAGCAGCTTAGGGGGAGGCTTCGGTGAGCAGTTCTTC. This codes for CASSLGGGFGEQFF.

The chain uses TRBV9 and TRBJ2-5; 7 nucleotides agree with TRBD2. V shed 3 bases and J 2 bases; nucleotides not matched to a gene: 7. Germline lookup yields CDR1 SGDLS and CDR2 YYNGEE. The length of the CDR3 is 15 residues. The CDR3 sequence is CASSAGLAVQETQYF. The CDR3 DNA reads as TGTGCCAGCAGCGCGGGTCTAGCGGTTCAAGAGACCCAGTACTTC.

This clone was found once. The chain combines TRBV12-3 or TRBV12-4 with TRBJ1-5; D is unclear. This CDR3 region has 12 residues. V was clipped by 1 base and J by 7 bases, with 5 bases between them. Written as DNA, the CDR3 is TGTGCCAGCAGTTTAGGGCAGCAGCCCCAGCATTTT. This sequence encodes CASSLGQQPQHF.